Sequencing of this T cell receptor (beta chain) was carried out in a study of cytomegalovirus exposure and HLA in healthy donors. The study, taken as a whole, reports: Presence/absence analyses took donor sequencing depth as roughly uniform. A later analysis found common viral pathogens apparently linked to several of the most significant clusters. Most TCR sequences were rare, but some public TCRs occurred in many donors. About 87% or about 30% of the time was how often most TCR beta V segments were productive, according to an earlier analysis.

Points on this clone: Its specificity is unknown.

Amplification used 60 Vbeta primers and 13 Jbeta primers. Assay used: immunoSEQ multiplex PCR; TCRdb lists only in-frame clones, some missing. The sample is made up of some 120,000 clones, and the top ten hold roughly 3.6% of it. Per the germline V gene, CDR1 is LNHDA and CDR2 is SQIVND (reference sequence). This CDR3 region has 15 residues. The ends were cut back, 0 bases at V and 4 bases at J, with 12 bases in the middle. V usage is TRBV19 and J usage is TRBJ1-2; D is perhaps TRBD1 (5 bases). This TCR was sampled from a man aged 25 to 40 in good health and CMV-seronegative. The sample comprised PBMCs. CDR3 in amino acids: CASSIDSSTGYGYTF. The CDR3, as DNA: TGTGCCAGTAGTATAGACTCCTCTACAGGCTATGGCTACACCTTC.